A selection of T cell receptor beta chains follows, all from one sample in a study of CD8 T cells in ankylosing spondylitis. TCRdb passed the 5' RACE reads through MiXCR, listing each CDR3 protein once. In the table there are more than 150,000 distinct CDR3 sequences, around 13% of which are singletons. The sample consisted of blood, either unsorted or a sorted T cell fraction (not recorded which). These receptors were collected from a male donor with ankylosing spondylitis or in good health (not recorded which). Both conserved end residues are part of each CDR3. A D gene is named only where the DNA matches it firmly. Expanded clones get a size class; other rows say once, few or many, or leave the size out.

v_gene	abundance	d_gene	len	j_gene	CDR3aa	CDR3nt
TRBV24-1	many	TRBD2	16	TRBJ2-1	CATSDSPGRGEDEQFF	TGTGCCACCAGTGATTCCCCCGGGAGGGGGGAGGATGAGCAGTTCTTC
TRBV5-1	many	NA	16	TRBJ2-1	CASSAGPASSYNEQFF	TGCGCCAGCAGCGCGGGACCGGCGAGCTCCTACAATGAGCAGTTCTTC
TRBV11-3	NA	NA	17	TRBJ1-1	CASSSTMNGGPNTEAFF	TGTGCCAGCAGCTCCACTATGAATGGAGGGCCGAACACTGAAGCTTTCTTT
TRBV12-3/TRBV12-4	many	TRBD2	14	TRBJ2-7	CASSLATSGNEQYF	TGTGCCAGCAGTTTAGCGACTAGCGGGAACGAGCAGTACTTC
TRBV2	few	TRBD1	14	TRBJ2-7	CASSVGTATYEQYF	TGTGCCAGCAGTGTAGGGACAGCTACCTACGAGCAGTACTTC
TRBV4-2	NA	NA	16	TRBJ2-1	CASSRIGRENYNEQFF	TGTGCCAGCAGCCGCATAGGTAGGGAGAACTACAATGAGCAGTTCTTC
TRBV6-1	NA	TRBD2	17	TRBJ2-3	CASRRTGWGGSTDTQYF	TGTGCCAGCAGGAGGACCGGTTGGGGGGGGTCCACAGATACGCAGTATTTT
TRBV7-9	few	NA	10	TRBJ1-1	CNPGDAEAFF	TGTAATCCGGGTGATGCTGAAGCTTTCTTT
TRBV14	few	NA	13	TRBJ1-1	CASSRSYNTEAFF	TGTGCCAGCAGCCGAAGCTATAACACTGAAGCTTTCTTT
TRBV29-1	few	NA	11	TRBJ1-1	CSVVSNTEAFF	TGCAGCGTTGTTTCGAACACTGAAGCTTTCTTT
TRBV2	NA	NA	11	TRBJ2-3	CASILTDTQYF	TGTGCCAGCATCCTCACAGATACGCAGTATTTT
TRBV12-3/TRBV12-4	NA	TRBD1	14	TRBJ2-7	CASSPTGSSYEQYF	TGTGCCAGCAGTCCGACAGGGAGCTCCTACGAGCAGTACTTC
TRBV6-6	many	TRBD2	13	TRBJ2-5	CASSLSGGSPQYF	TGTGCCAGCAGTTTAAGCGGGGGGTCGCCCCAGTACTTC
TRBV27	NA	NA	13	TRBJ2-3	CASRASSTDTQYF	TGTGCCAGCAGGGCCTCTAGCACAGATACGCAGTATTTT
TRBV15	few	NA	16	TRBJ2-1	CATSFVGEAPYNEQFF	TGTGCCACCAGTTTTGTCGGGGAGGCCCCCTACAATGAGCAGTTCTTC
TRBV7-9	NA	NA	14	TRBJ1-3	CASSLLSSGNTIYF	TGTGCCAGCAGCTTGCTGAGCTCTGGAAACACCATATATTTT
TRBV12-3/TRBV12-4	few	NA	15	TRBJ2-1	CASSLASGLGNEQFF	TGTGCCAGCAGTTTAGCTTCGGGATTGGGGAATGAGCAGTTCTTC
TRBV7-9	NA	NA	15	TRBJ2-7	CASSSYVGGVYEQYF	TGTGCCAGCAGCTCTTATGTGGGGGGCGTCTACGAGCAGTACTTC
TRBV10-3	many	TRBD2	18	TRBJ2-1	CAIIRTSGGLVSYNEQFF	TGTGCCATCATTCGGACTAGCGGGGGGCTCGTATCCTACAATGAGCAGTTCTTC
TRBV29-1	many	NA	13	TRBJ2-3	CSVESGVDGTQYF	TGCAGCGTTGAGTCTGGGGTTGACGGTACGCAGTATTTT
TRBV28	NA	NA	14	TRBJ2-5	CASSLRWPKETQYF	TGTGCCAGCAGCCTCCGTTGGCCCAAGGAGACCCAGTACTTC
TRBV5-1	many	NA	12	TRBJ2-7	CASSFPGGDQYF	TGCGCCAGCAGCTTCCCGGGTGGGGATCAGTACTTC
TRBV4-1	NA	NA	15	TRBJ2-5	CASSQGGPGQETQYF	TGCGCCAGCAGCCAAGGAGGGCCGGGGCAAGAGACCCAGTACTTC
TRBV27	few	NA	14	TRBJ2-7	CASSLRGSLYEQYF	TGTGCCAGCAGTCTCAGGGGTTCACTCTACGAGCAGTACTTC
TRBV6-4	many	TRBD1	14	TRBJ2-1	CASSDSTGGNEQFF	TGTGCCAGCAGTGACTCGACAGGGGGCAATGAGCAGTTCTTC
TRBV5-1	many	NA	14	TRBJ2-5	CASSSLGMWETQYF	TGCGCCAGCAGCTCACTAGGGATGTGGGAGACCCAGTACTTC
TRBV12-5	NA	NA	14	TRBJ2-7	CASGLAPRVYEQYF	TGTGCTAGTGGTTTGGCACCCAGAGTCTACGAGCAGTACTTC
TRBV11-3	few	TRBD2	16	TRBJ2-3	CASSPRASGAEDTQYF	TGTGCCAGCAGCCCCCGAGCTAGCGGGGCCGAGGATACGCAGTATTTT
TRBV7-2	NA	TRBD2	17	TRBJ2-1	CASSPLSLAGAYNEQFF	TGTGCCAGCAGCCCCCTAAGCCTAGCGGGGGCCTACAATGAGCAGTTCTTC
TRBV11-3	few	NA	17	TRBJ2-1	CASRATLGEPSYNEQFF	TGTGCCAGCAGAGCCACCCTTGGGGAGCCCTCCTACAATGAGCAGTTCTTC
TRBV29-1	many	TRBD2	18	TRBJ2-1	CSVPVEREADNSYNEQFF	TGCAGCGTTCCCGTAGAGCGGGAGGCCGATAACTCCTACAATGAGCAGTTCTTC
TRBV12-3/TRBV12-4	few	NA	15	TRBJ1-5	CASSLTPGGNQPQHF	TGTGCCAGCAGTTTAACCCCCGGGGGGAATCAGCCCCAGCATTTT
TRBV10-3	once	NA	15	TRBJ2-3	CAISGGTSVTDTQYF	TGTGCCATCAGTGGTGGGACTTCAGTCACAGATACGCAGTATTTT
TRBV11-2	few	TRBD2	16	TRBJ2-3	CASSETSGGDTDTQYF	TGTGCCAGCAGCGAGACTAGCGGGGGGGACACAGATACGCAGTATTTT
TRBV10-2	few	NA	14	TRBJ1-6	CASNTGPLNSPLHF	TGCGCCAGCAACACAGGGCCTCTTAATTCACCCCTCCACTTT
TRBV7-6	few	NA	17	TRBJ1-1	CASRLTDFTGPNTEAFF	TGTGCCAGCAGACTTACTGATTTTACAGGGCCGAACACTGAAGCTTTCTTT
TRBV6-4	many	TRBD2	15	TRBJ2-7	CASSDSSGSSYEQYF	TGTGCCAGCAGTGACTCTAGCGGGAGCTCCTACGAGCAGTACTTC
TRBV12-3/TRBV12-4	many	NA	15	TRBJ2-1	CASSLAGSGYNEQFF	TGTGCCAGCAGTTTAGCCGGGAGTGGCTACAATGAGCAGTTCTTC
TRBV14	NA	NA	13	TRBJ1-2	CASSNTAAYGYTF	TGTGCCAGCAGTAATACAGCGGCTTATGGCTACACCTTC
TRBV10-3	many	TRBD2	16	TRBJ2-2	CAISEPLAANTGELFF	TGTGCCATCAGTGAGCCTCTAGCGGCAAACACCGGGGAGCTGTTTTTT
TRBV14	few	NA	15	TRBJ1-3	CASSRPGVSGNTIYF	TGTGCCAGCAGTCGCCCAGGGGTCTCTGGAAACACCATATATTTT
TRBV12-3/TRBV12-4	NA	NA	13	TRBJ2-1	CASTWSSYNEQFF	TGTGCCAGTACATGGTCCTCTTACAATGAGCAGTTCTTC
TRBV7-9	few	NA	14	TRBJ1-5	CASSSGVRDQPQHF	TGTGCCAGCAGCTCTGGCGTCAGGGACCAGCCCCAGCATTTT
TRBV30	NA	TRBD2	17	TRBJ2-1	CAWSVPIIGREINEQFF	TGTGCCTGGAGTGTACCCATCATCGGGCGGGAGATCAATGAGCAGTTCTTC
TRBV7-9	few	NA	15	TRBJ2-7	CASTDPLDSAYEQYF	TGTGCCAGCACCGACCCGTTGGACAGCGCCTACGAGCAGTACTTC
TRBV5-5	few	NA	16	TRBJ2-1	CASSLRGAGGVDEQFF	TGTGCCAGCAGCTTGCGGGGGGCTGGTGGGGTCGATGAGCAGTTCTTC
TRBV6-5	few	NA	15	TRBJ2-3	CASSYSIRGSDTQYF	TGTGCCAGCAGTTACTCGATAAGGGGCAGTGATACGCAGTATTTT
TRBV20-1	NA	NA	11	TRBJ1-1	CSAGSGTEAFF	TGCAGTGCTGGAAGCGGGACTGAAGCTTTCTTT
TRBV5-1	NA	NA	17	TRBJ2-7	CATVGGQPKQGTYEQYF	TGCGCCACCGTGGGAGGACAGCCAAAACAAGGGACCTACGAGCAGTACTTC
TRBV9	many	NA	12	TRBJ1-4	CASSGGHEKLFF	TGTGCCAGCAGCGGTGGACATGAAAAACTGTTTTTT
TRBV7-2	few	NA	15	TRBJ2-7	CASSLGTVRVYEQYF	TGTGCCAGCAGCTTAGGGACAGTTCGGGTCTACGAGCAGTACTTC